A single T cell receptor (beta chain) is shown here with its context. Original processing notes: Estimated nucleated cell counts came from reference gene primer amplification. The data were produced by immunoSEQ multiplex PCR, yet TCRdb's version contains in-frame clones alone and is incomplete. Clone size and the V and J calls come from that table; the DNA yielded D and trimming. The profile covers fewer than 60,000 clones, with roughly four fifths appearing a single time and just under 7% taken by the ten largest. This sample is part of a study of blood T cell repertoires in COVID-19. The CDR3 extends over 13 amino acids. The V end lost 4 bases, the J end lost 5 bases, and 12 bases lay between the germline ends. CDR1 is SEHNR and CDR2 is FQNEAQ in the germline V gene (reference sequence).

The J gene is TRBJ2-7, the V gene TRBV7-9; TRBD2 might be the D (5 bases). The sequence derives from a man aged 65-85 years with active COVID-19. What was sequenced was peripheral blood. CDR3 DNA sequence: TGTGCCAGCAGCTCAGAGGGCAGTCACGAGCAGTACTTC. This encodes CASSSEGSHEQYF.